A single sample is the source of the 3 T cell receptor beta chains below, sequenced in a study of cytomegalovirus exposure and HLA in healthy donors. This PCR relied on a set of 60 Vbeta primers and 13 Jbeta primers. The repertoire was sequenced with immunoSEQ multiplex PCR; TCRdb's copy has only in-frame clones and lacks some. Here the sample spans over 100,000 clones, roughly 69% being singletons. Sequencing was done on a sample of PBMCs. The source is a human donor in good health.

This clone was seen more than once but under ten times. This chain links TRBV7-6 with TRBJ1-2; 8 positions match TRBD1. In germline, CDR1 is SGHVS, CDR2 FNYEAQ. The CDR3 consists of 17 residues. After removal of 5 bases from V and 4 bases from J, the junction contained 15 bases not matched to a gene. The CDR3 region has the DNA TGTGCCAGCAGCCCCAGGACAGGGATTAGTTCTCTCTATGGCTACACCTTC. Its translation is CASSPRTGISSLYGYTF.

The gene calls are TRBV7-2 and TRBJ2-3, with 11 bases aligning to TRBD2. V lost 3 bases to trimming and J lost 3 bases; unmatched junction nucleotides: 8. Germline CDR1 is SGHTA and CDR2 is FQGNSA. The CDR3 is 17 amino acids. The CDR3 DNA sequence: TGTGCCAGCAGCTTTAACCTAGCGGGAGGTTTTACAGATACGCAGTATTTT. Its translation is CASSFNLAGGFTDTQYF.

The CDR3 loop reads CASSKGANQPQHF. The CDR3 bases are TGTGCCAGTAGTAAGGGGGCGAATCAGCCCCAGCATTTT. The V call is TRBV19, the J call TRBJ1-5, with 7 bases identical to TRBD1. V was pared by 4 bases and J by 4 bases, with 1 base of the junction left unmatched. In germline, CDR1 is LNHDA, CDR2 SQIVND (reference sequence). The CDR3 runs 13 residues.